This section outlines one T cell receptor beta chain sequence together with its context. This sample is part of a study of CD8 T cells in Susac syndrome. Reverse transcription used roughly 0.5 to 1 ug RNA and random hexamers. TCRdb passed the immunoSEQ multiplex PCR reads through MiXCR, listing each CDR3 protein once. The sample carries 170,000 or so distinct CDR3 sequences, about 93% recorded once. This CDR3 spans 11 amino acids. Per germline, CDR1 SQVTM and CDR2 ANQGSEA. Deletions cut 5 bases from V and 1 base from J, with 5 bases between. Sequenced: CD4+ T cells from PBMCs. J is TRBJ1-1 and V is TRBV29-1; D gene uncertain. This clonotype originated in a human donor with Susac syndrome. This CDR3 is CSVRQNTEAFF. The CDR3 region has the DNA TGCAGCGTTAGACAGAACACTGAAGCTTTCTTT.